The rows below give T cell receptor beta chains drawn from one sample of a study of beta chain features in type 1 diabetes. The data were produced by immunoSEQ multiplex PCR, yet TCRdb's version contains in-frame clones alone and is incomplete. The sample holds roughly 250,000 clones, 20% seen once. The source material was naive CD4+ T cells from blood. These receptors were collected from a woman in her thirties or forties with type 1 diabetes. Each CDR3 is given with its conserved first and last residue. The order of the fields is clone size, V gene, D gene, J gene, CDR3 protein, CDR3 DNA. A D gene is named only where the DNA matches it firmly. The listing skips clone size in some rows; elsewhere it reads once, few, many or a size class.

-,TRBV30,-,TRBJ2-3,CAWSVLTDTQYF,TGTGCCTGGAGTGTACTAACAGATACGCAGTATTTT
few,TRBV28,-,TRBJ2-7,CASLSGSSYEQYF,TGTGCCAGCTTAAGCGGAAGCTCCTACGAGCAGTACTTC
-,TRBV7-2,-,TRBJ1-5,CASSLGGELGNQPQHF,TGTGCCAGCAGCTTAGGGGGGGAACTCGGCAATCAGCCCCAGCATTTT
few,TRBV28,TRBD1,TRBJ2-4,CASAPDRDSQNIQYF,TGTGCCAGCGCCCCTGACAGGGATTCGCAAAACATTCAGTACTTC
-,TRBV29-1,TRBD1,TRBJ2-7,CSVLGQGNSYEQYF,TGCAGCGTTCTTGGACAGGGAAACTCCTACGAGCAGTACTTC
-,TRBV7-2,TRBD2,TRBJ2-1,CASIRLAGDNEQFF,TGTGCCAGCATCAGACTAGCGGGAGACAATGAGCAGTTCTTC
-,TRBV29-1,TRBD1,TRBJ2-7,CSVPGQGYEQYF,TGCAGCGTCCCCGGACAGGGCTACGAGCAGTACTTC
-,TRBV4-2,-,TRBJ1-6,CASSQDNQGSNSPLHF,TGTGCCAGCAGCCAAGATAACCAGGGCAGCAATTCACCCCTCCACTTT
few,TRBV28,-,TRBJ1-1,CASLSLTEAFF,TGTGCCAGCCTGAGTCTTACTGAAGCTTTCTTT
-,TRBV15,-,TRBJ1-6,CATSRDLAGDGSPLHF,TGTGCCACCAGCAGAGATCTAGCAGGGGACGGTTCACCCCTCCACTTT
few,TRBV15,-,TRBJ2-1,CATSREGPSYNEQFF,TGTGCCACCAGCAGAGAGGGCCCCTCCTACAATGAGCAGTTCTTC
-,TRBV7-9,TRBD1,TRBJ2-6,CASSSNAGGLSGANVLTF,TGTGCCAGCAGTAGTAACGCAGGGGGCCTCTCTGGGGCCAACGTCCTGACTTTC
few,TRBV28,-,TRBJ1-2,CASGVDLRGGYTF,TGTGCCAGCGGAGTGGACCTTAGGGGTGGCTACACCTTC
-,TRBV19,-,TRBJ1-5,CASSAGTSNQPQHF,TGTGCCAGTAGCGCCGGGACATCAAATCAGCCCCAGCATTTT
few,TRBV7-2,TRBD1,TRBJ1-6,CASSPWTGAYNSPLHF,TGTGCCAGCAGCCCATGGACAGGGGCCTATAATTCACCCCTCCACTTT
-,TRBV5-1,-,TRBJ1-5,CASSRDTDQPQHF,TGCGCCAGCAGCCGGGACACTGATCAGCCCCAGCATTTT
-,TRBV5-4,-,TRBJ1-2,CASSLGGNYGYTF,TGTGCCAGCAGCTTGGGCGGCAACTATGGCTACACCTTC
few,TRBV29-1,TRBD2,TRBJ2-1,CSVDTYSGTSGGEQFF,TGCAGCGTGGACACATACTCCGGGACTAGCGGGGGTGAGCAGTTCTTC
-,TRBV2,TRBD1,TRBJ1-1,CASSVGGQGTVEAFF,TGTGCCAGCAGTGTTGGGGGACAGGGGACGGTTGAAGCTTTCTTT
-,TRBV18,TRBD2,TRBJ2-7,CASSPPSGSSYEQYF,TGTGCCAGCTCACCACCAAGCGGGAGCTCCTACGAGCAGTACTTC
-,TRBV7-2,-,TRBJ2-1,CASRNGEAEQFF,TGTGCCAGCAGGAACGGGGAGGCTGAGCAGTTCTTC
-,TRBV23-1,TRBD1,TRBJ1-5,CASRTGGTGLKNQPQHF,TGCGCCAGCAGGACAGGGGGGACAGGGTTAAAAAATCAGCCCCAGCATTTT
few,TRBV29-1,-,TRBJ2-7,CSVLASYEQYF,TGCAGCGTACTAGCCTCCTACGAGCAGTACTTC
few,TRBV18,-,TRBJ1-5,CASSPGENQPQHF,TGTGCCAGCTCACCAGGGGAGAATCAGCCCCAGCATTTT
-,TRBV27,TRBD2,TRBJ2-1,CASSRTSGNEQFF,TGTGCCAGCAGCCGGACTAGCGGAAATGAGCAGTTCTTC
-,TRBV9,-,TRBJ1-5,CASSVGAVPNQPQHF,TGTGCCAGCAGCGTAGGGGCAGTCCCTAATCAGCCCCAGCATTTT
-,TRBV5-4,-,TRBJ1-2,CASSGGRFAHGYTF,TGTGCCAGCAGCGGAGGACGGTTCGCTCATGGCTACACCTTC
-,TRBV5-1,-,TRBJ2-3,CASSPSPGADTQYF,TGCGCCAGCAGCCCAAGCCCAGGGGCAGATACGCAGTATTTT
few,TRBV5-1,TRBD2,TRBJ2-5,CASSLARAGGRETQYF,TGCGCCAGCAGCTTGGCCCGCGCGGGGGGGCGAGAGACCCAGTACTTC
few,TRBV27,TRBD1,TRBJ2-7,CASGQGEGEQYF,TGTGCCAGCGGACAGGGTGAGGGCGAGCAGTACTTC
few,TRBV28,-,TRBJ2-5,CASSSPPGAGEETQYF,TGTGCCAGCAGTTCCCCCCCAGGGGCGGGAGAAGAGACCCAGTACTTC
few,TRBV7-2,TRBD2,TRBJ2-7,CASSFPTSGTNEQYF,TGTGCCAGCAGCTTCCCGACTAGCGGGACAAACGAGCAGTACTTC
few,TRBV6-5,-,TRBJ1-1,CASVESTEAFF,TGTGCCAGTGTGGAGAGCACTGAAGCTTTCTTT
-,TRBV28,-,TRBJ1-2,CASSLWGQNYGYTF,TGTGCCAGCAGTTTATGGGGGCAGAACTATGGCTACACCTTC
-,TRBV19,-,TRBJ1-2,CASSTQGDYGYTF,TGTGCCAGTAGTACACAGGGTGACTATGGCTACACCTTC
-,TRBV27,TRBD2,TRBJ2-1,CASSQRREGYNEQFF,TGTGCCAGCAGCCAGCGGCGGGAGGGCTACAATGAGCAGTTCTTC
-,TRBV27,-,TRBJ2-7,CANERNEQYF,TGTGCCAACGAGCGGAACGAGCAGTACTTC
-,TRBV4-1,-,TRBJ1-1,CASSLRENTEAFF,TGCGCCAGCAGCCTACGAGAGAACACTGAAGCTTTCTTT
few,TRBV20-1,-,TRBJ2-4,CSVSGNIQYF,TGCAGTGTAAGCGGAAACATTCAGTACTTC
-,TRBV28,-,TRBJ1-2,CASRTQGGYGYTF,TGTGCCAGCAGGACACAGGGAGGGTATGGCTACACCTTC
-,TRBV7-9,-,TRBJ2-7,CASSYNRDYEQYF,TGTGCCAGCAGCTACAACCGGGACTACGAGCAGTACTTC
-,TRBV9,TRBD2,TRBJ2-2,CASSEREWTGELFF,TGTGCCAGCAGCGAGCGGGAGTGGACCGGGGAGCTGTTTTTT
-,TRBV28,-,TRBJ2-7,CASIQTGTSVYYEQYF,TGTGCCAGCATCCAAACCGGGACTTCCGTCTACTACGAGCAGTACTTC
-,TRBV7-9,-,TRBJ2-3,CASSLALSGSDTQYF,TGTGCCAGCAGCTTAGCCCTTTCGGGGTCAGATACGCAGTATTTT
few,TRBV6-1,TRBD1,TRBJ1-6,CASSPTGTGTLPLHF,TGTGCCAGCAGCCCCACCGGGACAGGAACCCTACCCCTCCACTTT
few,TRBV10-3,-,TRBJ2-7,CAISESSPEQYF,TGTGCCATCAGTGAGTCGAGTCCAGAGCAGTACTTC
-,TRBV4-3,TRBD1,TRBJ2-3,CASSQQGADTQYF,TGCGCCAGCAGCCAGCAGGGGGCAGATACGCAGTATTTT
-,TRBV27,-,TRBJ2-3,CASTSAGDTQYF,TGTGCCAGCACCTCGGCGGGGGATACGCAGTATTTT
-,TRBV9,-,TRBJ2-7,CASSPIQGTYEQYF,TGTGCCAGCTCCCCAATACAGGGAACCTACGAGCAGTACTTC
few,TRBV1,-,TRBJ2-3,CTSSQEGRSTQYF,TGCACCAGCAGCCAAGAGGGCAGGTCTACGCAGTATTTT
-,TRBV18,TRBD1,TRBJ1-2,CASSPRTGDGYTF,TGTGCCAGCTCACCTCGCACAGGGGATGGCTACACCTTC
-,TRBV30,-,TRBJ1-5,CAWSLPPSTASQRPQHF,TGTGCCTGGAGTCTACCCCCTTCGACAGCCTCACAGAGGCCCCAGCATTTT
-,TRBV4-1,TRBD1,TRBJ1-5,CASSQGTGDQPQHF,TGCGCCAGCAGCCAAGGGACAGGGGATCAGCCCCAGCATTTT
few,TRBV21-1,-,TRBJ2-6,CASSNKGGRRANVLTF,TGTGCCAGCAGCAACAAAGGGGGAAGGAGGGCCAACGTCCTGACTTTC
-,TRBV7-6,-,TRBJ1-5,CASSSSGEVVHF,TGTGCCAGCAGCTCCTCTGGGGAGGTCGTTCATTTT
-,TRBV18,TRBD1,TRBJ1-1,CASSLGTENTEAFF,TGTGCCAGCTCACTAGGGACAGAGAACACTGAAGCTTTCTTT
-,TRBV7-2,TRBD1,TRBJ1-2,CASSHGTGLYSYTF,TGTGCCAGCAGCCACGGGACAGGGTTGTATAGCTACACCTTC